These T cell receptor beta chains were read from a single sample in a study of spatial heterogeneity in lung cancer. MiXCR, applied by TCRdb to the 5' RACE reads, yields one record per CDR3 protein. The sample carries approximately 50,000 distinct CDR3 sequences, under 8% recorded once. This material consisted of PBMCs, taken at follow-up. The origin of the receptors is a female donor with early-stage non-small cell lung cancer. Each CDR3 is given without its conserved first and last residue. Fields, in order: CDR3 length, J gene, V gene, D gene, CDR3 protein. A D gene is named only where the DNA matches it firmly.

15 | TRBJ1-6 | TRBV4-2 | - | ASSLGGSLSDNSPLH
11 | TRBJ2-5 | TRBV10-3 | - | AISGGHQETQY
14 | TRBJ2-7 | TRBV10-3 | TRBD2 | AISGIAGSPSYEQY
12 | TRBJ1-1 | TRBV6-5 | TRBD1 | ASSYDRGQAEAF
10 | TRBJ2-2 | TRBV5-1 | - | ASSLNTGELF
12 | TRBJ1-1 | TRBV7-9 | - | ASSSLGEGTEAF
12 | TRBJ1-1 | TRBV7-2 | - | ASSLRGRSTEAF
11 | TRBJ2-2 | TRBV18 | - | ASSRSDTGELF
11 | TRBJ2-5 | TRBV12-3/TRBV12-4 | - | ASSLVRQETQY
10 | TRBJ2-7 | TRBV15 | - | ATSRDLGEQY
11 | TRBJ2-3 | TRBV5-1 | - | ASNPGAADTQY
13 | TRBJ2-3 | TRBV5-1 | - | ASSAWGSSTDTQY
13 | TRBJ1-2 | TRBV5-4 | - | ASSYGSDTNYGYT
14 | TRBJ2-1 | TRBV5-1 | TRBD2 | ASSLVSLAENNEQF
12 | TRBJ1-1 | TRBV11-2 | TRBD1 | ASSPRDRGTEAF
12 | TRBJ1-2 | TRBV2 | - | ASSEFDSPTVYT
13 | TRBJ2-2 | TRBV7-9 | - | ASGHRGPGAGELF
12 | TRBJ1-6 | TRBV28 | - | ASSLLGLNSPLH
13 | TRBJ1-1 | TRBV27 | TRBD1 | ASSRGTGGHTEAF
14 | TRBJ2-5 | TRBV4-3 | - | ASSLHLGGPGETQY
13 | TRBJ2-5 | TRBV12-3/TRBV12-4 | - | ASSFGQLKVETQY
11 | TRBJ2-7 | TRBV6-5 | TRBD1 | ASTGTASYEQY
10 | TRBJ2-1 | TRBV6-2/TRBV6-3 | TRBD1 | ASSSQGNEQF
11 | TRBJ1-1 | TRBV7-2 | - | ASSFGGGTEAF
11 | TRBJ1-2 | TRBV11-2 | - | ASSPGGRGGYT
14 | TRBJ1-3 | TRBV20-1 | - | SAPRGGSHSGNTIY
11 | TRBJ2-1 | TRBV30 | TRBD1 | AWSHNRGLEQF
14 | TRBJ1-1 | TRBV7-2 | - | ASSRGRGGLNTEAF
12 | TRBJ1-2 | TRBV24-1 | - | ATSESGEGYGYT
13 | TRBJ2-5 | TRBV10-3 | - | AISESTGDTGTQY
11 | TRBJ2-1 | TRBV5-5 | TRBD1 | ASSRDRDDEQF
11 | TRBJ2-1 | TRBV6-6 | - | TTGERVYNEQF
13 | TRBJ1-4 | TRBV10-2 | TRBD1 | ASSEGPGGSEKLF
13 | TRBJ1-5 | TRBV20-1 | TRBD1 | SARGGTGSNQPQH
13 | TRBJ1-4 | TRBV10-3 | - | AISQGAGSSEKLF
12 | TRBJ1-5 | TRBV4-1 | TRBD1 | ASRAGTGGQPQH
11 | TRBJ1-5 | TRBV7-2 | - | ASSWGLTEPQH
12 | TRBJ2-5 | TRBV5-1 | TRBD1 | VSSLGQGDETQY
13 | TRBJ2-5 | TRBV28 | TRBD2 | ASGLAGNFQETQY
9 | TRBJ2-1 | TRBV20-1 | - | SARGRNEQF
10 | TRBJ2-1 | TRBV5-1 | - | ASSFWMEEQF
13 | TRBJ2-5 | TRBV2 | TRBD2 | ASLPSGGVEETQY
14 | TRBJ2-1 | TRBV5-4 | TRBD2 | ASSLDSAGDYNEQF
11 | TRBJ2-7 | TRBV5-1 | - | ASSPDRGYEQY
13 | TRBJ2-7 | TRBV11-2 | - | ASSLSPGGSYEQY
14 | TRBJ2-5 | TRBV20-1 | TRBD2 | SAMRTSGGPMETQY
14 | TRBJ2-7 | TRBV20-1 | - | SARDQGTASSYEQY